The 22 T cell receptor beta chains listed next were all sequenced from one sample in a study of blood T cell repertoires in COVID-19. Repertoires were generated with immunoSEQ multiplex PCR, while TCRdb's copy carries only in-frame clones and drops some. The table lists approximately 28,000 clones, more than 70% of them singletons. The sequencing sample was made of peripheral blood. These receptors all come from a boy younger than 10 with active or convalescent COVID-19.

The rearrangement joins TRBV27 to TRBJ2-3; 13 bases fit TRBD2. The CDR3 is made up of 17 amino acids. Germline V gene sequence: CDR1 MNHEY, CDR2 SMNVEV (reference sequence). V gave up 6 bases and J gave up 5 bases; unmatched junction bases: 11. The CDR3 coding sequence is TGTGCCAGCAGCCGGACTAGCGGGGGAAGATGGAGAGATACGCAGTATTTT. As protein: CASSRTSGGRWRDTQYF.

The J gene is TRBJ2-7, the V gene TRBV30; a possible D gene is TRBD1 (6 bases). Germline CDR1 reads GTSNPN; CDR2 reads SVGIG (reference sequence). Trimming removed 2 bases at V and 6 bases at J, with 17 bases between. The CDR3 is made up of 14 amino acids. In DNA, the CDR3 is TGTGCCTGGAGTCTCCCCTTAACAGGGATCGAGCAGTACTTC. Amino acid sequence: CAWSLPLTGIEQYF.

The V gene is TRBV7-6, the J gene TRBJ2-3, with D maybe TRBD2 (6 bases). V lost 5 bases and J 2 bases, leaving 14 bases between the germline ends. Germline assignment: CDR1 SGHVS and CDR2 FNYEAQ. The CDR3 loop spans 15 amino acids. CDR3 nucleotide sequence: TGTGCCAGCAGCCCCCTGGGACTTTACACAGATACGCAGTATTTT. The encoded protein is CASSPLGLYTDTQYF.

V gene TRBV7-2 combines with J gene TRBJ2-7; 10 nucleotides align to TRBD1. CDR1 is SGHTA and CDR2 is FQGNSA in the germline V gene. This CDR3 is 16 amino acids long. The junction had 11 bases not matched to a gene; V was cut back by 4 bases and J by 5 bases. Written as DNA, the CDR3 is TGTGCCAGCAGCTCCCGGCCCGGGACAGGGGCTAACGAGCAGTACTTC. Translated: CASSSRPGTGANEQYF.

This chain uses TRBV30 with TRBJ1-2; D is undetermined. This CDR3 is 13 amino acids long. Germline loops: CDR1 GTSNPN, CDR2 SVGIG (reference sequence). With 2 bases removed from V and 0 bases from J, the gap between germline ends came to 7 bases. The CDR3 sequence: CAWSPAANYGYTF. The CDR3 coding sequence is TGTGCCTGGAGTCCCGCAGCTAACTATGGCTACACCTTC. Drawing the rest from reference TRBV30 and TRBJ1-2, the complete variable domain is SQTIHQWPATLVQPVGSPLSLECTVEGTSNPNLYWYRQAAGRGLQLLFYSVGIGQISSEVPQNLSASRPQDRQFILSSKKLLLSDSGFYLCAWSPAANYGYTFGSGTRLTVV.

This clone has just a few counts. The chain joins TRBV28 to TRBJ1-1, with a weak D call TRBD1 (5 bases). The CDR3 spans 15 residues. Trimming removed 1 base at V and 4 bases at J, with 13 bases between. Germline V lookup: CDR1 MDHEN, CDR2 SYDVKM. CDR3 DNA: TGTGCCAGCAGTTTATCAGGGCGGCGGACCACTGAAGCTTTCTTT. Translation gives CASSLSGRRTTEAFF.

Only one count was recorded for this clone. J is TRBJ2-3 and V is TRBV10-1; the D is unclear. This CDR3 contains 14 residues. CDR1 and CDR2 from the germline V gene are WNHNN and SYGVQD (reference sequence). The V end was cut by 0 bases, the J end by 2 bases, with 6 bases between. CDR3 loop: CASSESGLTDTQYF. CDR3 nucleotides: TGCGCCAGCAGTGAGTCGGGCCTCACAGATACGCAGTATTTT.

This clone was seen more than once but under ten times. The chain is built from TRBV28 and TRBJ1-1, with TRBD1 as a possible D gene (5 bases). The CDR3 contains 14 residues. The V end was cut by 3 bases, the J end by 4 bases, with 12 bases between. Per the germline V gene, CDR1 is MDHEN and CDR2 is SYDVKM. CDR3 residues: CASSFPMGGTEAFF. The DNA for the CDR3 is TGTGCCAGCAGTTTCCCGATGGGGGGCACTGAAGCTTTCTTT.

This clone has a handful of counts. This CDR3 reads CASSYRRPADEQFF. CDR3 nucleotides: TGTGCCAGCAGTTACAGGCGTCCGGCGGATGAGCAGTTCTTC. The V and J genes are TRBV6-5 and TRBJ2-1; no clear D. This CDR3 is built from 14 residues. The ends were cut back, 2 bases at V and 8 bases at J, with 13 bases in the middle. In germline, CDR1 is MNHEY, CDR2 SVGAGI.

The V call is TRBV29-1, the J call TRBJ2-1; 13 nucleotides align to TRBD2. Losses at the gene ends were 7 bases for V and 3 bases for J; bases not matched to a gene: 3. This CDR3 comprises 14 residues. Germline V gives CDR1 SQVTM, CDR2 ANQGSEA. The CDR3 loop reads CSARLAGGYNEQFF. The CDR3 DNA sequence: TGCAGCGCAAGACTAGCGGGAGGCTACAATGAGCAGTTCTTC.

This chain uses TRBV9 with TRBJ2-3; the D gene is possibly TRBD2 (6 bases). CDR1 and CDR2 from the germline V gene are SGDLS and YYNGEE. The CDR3 has 17 amino acids. V was clipped by 1 base and J by 5 bases, with 20 bases between them. The CDR3 region has the DNA TGTGCCAGCAGCGTACGGACGGGGGTCCCCTGGGTAGATACGCAGTATTTT. It is translated as CASSVRTGVPWVDTQYF.

A word on this clone: Germline is not matched at one junction end, which may reflect a read error. The rearrangement links TRBV2 to TRBJ2-7; possibly TRBD2 for D (5 bases). Per the germline V gene, CDR1 is SNHLY and CDR2 is FYNNEI. This CDR3 contains 16 residues. The chain's CDR3 is CASSEGGLGSSYEQYF. The CDR3 DNA sequence: TGTGCCAGCAGCGAAGGTGGATTGGGGAGCTCCTACGAGCAGTACTTC.

This clone was found a few times. The gene calls are TRBV18 and TRBJ2-7, with unresolved D. Trimming cost V 6 bases and J 1 base, with 10 bases left between them. Germline CDR1 and CDR2: KGHSH and LQKENI. The CDR3 is 13 amino acids. The DNA for the CDR3 is TGTGCCAGCTCCCCGGCGGTGTCCTACGAGCAGTACTTC. Translated: CASSPAVSYEQYF.

This clone showed up just a few times. The V and J genes are TRBV4-1 and TRBJ2-7; 10 bases align to TRBD2. The CDR3 consists of 19 residues. Germline V gene lookup returns CDR1 MGHRA and CDR2 YSYEKL. Trimming took 4 bases from V and 5 from J; bases not matched to a gene: 20. The CDR3 nucleotides read TGCGCCAGCAGCCCAAGGCCACGAGAGAGCGGGGGGGCTTACCACGAGCAGTACTTC. It encodes CASSPRPRESGGAYHEQYF.

This clone has just a few counts. DNA for the CDR3: TGCGCCAGCAGTGTACTAGCGGGGGCCACTGTAGAGCAGTTCTTC. Residues: CASSVLAGATVEQFF. The chain combines TRBV10-2 with TRBJ2-1, with 11 nucleotides matching TRBD2. CDR3 length: 15 amino acids. CDR1 and CDR2 from the germline V gene are WSHSY and SAAADI. Trimming removed 4 bases from V and 10 bases from J; junction bases left unmatched: 9.

V and J are TRBV19 and TRBJ2-4, with D perhaps matching TRBD1 (6 bases). Trimming left V 3 bases short and J 5 bases short, with 8 bases between. The germline V gene encodes CDR1 LNHDA and CDR2 SQIVND (reference sequence). This CDR3 contains 13 residues. CDR3 sequence: CASSMGAENIQYF. CDR3 coding DNA: TGTGCCAGTAGTATGGGGGCGGAAAACATTCAGTACTTC.

The rearrangement uses TRBV5-6 and TRBJ1-2; 10 positions agree with TRBD1. The J segment lost 3 bases and the V segment lost 4 bases, leaving 9 bases of the junction unmatched. The CDR3 contains 16 residues. CDR1 is SGHDT and CDR2 is YYEEEE in the germline V gene. The CDR3 DNA sequence: TGTGCCAGCAGCACACGGGACAGGGGCCGTCACTATGGCTACACCTTC. It translates to CASSTRDRGRHYGYTF.

The chain employs TRBV5-5 and TRBJ2-1, with TRBD2 matching over 12 bases. The germline CDR1 and CDR2 sequences are SGHKS and YYEKEE (reference sequence). The CDR3 contains 19 residues. V lost 2 bases and J lost 4; bases outside the gene matches: 13. The CDR3 region is CASSLAPAASGRGYNEQFF. The CDR3 DNA reads TGTGCCAGCAGCTTAGCCCCGGCGGCTAGCGGGAGGGGGTACAATGAGCAGTTCTTC. The full variable domain, its missing parts supplied by reference TRBV5-5 and TRBJ2-1, is DAGVTQSPTHLIKTRGQQVTLRCSPISGHKSVSWYQQVLGQGPQFIFQYYEKEERGRGNFPDRFSARQFPNYSSELNVNALLLGDSALYLCASSLAPAASGRGYNEQFFGPGTRLTVL.

This clone was detected only a few times. The V gene is TRBV28, the J gene TRBJ1-2; possible D gene TRBD1, 5 bases. Germline V gives CDR1 MDHEN, CDR2 SYDVKM. The CDR3 runs 13 residues. V was shortened by 3 bases and J by 7 bases, with 12 bases between the two germline ends. The CDR3 is CASSLGGTGGYTF. The CDR3, as DNA: TGTGCCAGCAGTTTGGGGGGGACGGGTGGCTACACCTTC.

The chain links TRBV18 to TRBJ2-1, with D possibly matching TRBD1 (5 bases). The CDR3 consists of 12 residues. Germline V gene sequence: CDR1 KGHSH, CDR2 LQKENI. V dropped 3 bases and J dropped 7 bases, with 7 bases sitting between them. The CDR3 here is CASSPKGNEQFF. CDR3 sequence (DNA): TGTGCCAGCTCACCGAAGGGGAATGAGCAGTTCTTC.

The V gene is TRBV5-1, the J gene TRBJ2-1; the match to TRBD1 covers 8 bases. V was pared by 4 bases and J by 7 bases, with 4 bases of the junction left unmatched. This CDR3 contains 13 residues. Germline-derived CDR1 and CDR2 are SGHRS and YFSETQ. The CDR3 bases are TGCGCCAGCAGCCAGGGGGCCTTAAATGAGCAGTTCTTC. Translating gives CASSQGALNEQFF.

The rearrangement links TRBV18 to TRBJ2-7; 7 bases agree with TRBD1. CDR1 and CDR2 (germline): KGHSH, LQKENI. The CDR3 is made up of 16 amino acids. Germline trimming cut 6 bases from V and 4 bases from J; bases unmatched to any gene: 15. DNA of the CDR3: TGTGCCAGCTCGCAGCAAGTGGGGGACAGTCATTACGAGCAGTACTTC. Amino acid sequence: CASSQQVGDSHYEQYF.